This T cell receptor beta chain appears in the sequencing data of a study of radiotherapy plus CTLA-4 blockade in lung cancer. For the study at large: Of the patients, under 20% showed objective responses and more than 30% attained disease control.

TCRdb's copy holds only in-frame clones and misses some; the assay was immunoSEQ multiplex PCR. This table has about 88,000 clones, approximately 79% appearing once. Findings and caveats of the study: With interferon-beta, early dynamics of blood T cell clones were reported to best predict response.

As to this clone: Its specificity is not known.

Lung cancer patients with chemo-refractory metastatic non-small-cell disease were given focal radiation plus CTLA-4 blockade with ipilimumab. V was pared by 5 bases and J by 2 bases, with 6 bases between. The CDR3 loop spans 12 amino acids. CDR1 is SEHNR, CDR2 FQNEAQ, per germline (reference sequence). This TCR came from a human donor with non-small cell lung cancer that progressed on radiotherapy plus ipilimumab. The sample in question was peripheral blood, obtained from a patient treated with radiotherapy plus ipilimumab. The V call is TRBV7-9, the J call TRBJ1-2; no reliable D call. The CDR3 sequence is CASSDGNYGYTF. The CDR3 coding sequence is TGTGCCAGCAGCGACGGAAACTATGGCTACACCTTC.